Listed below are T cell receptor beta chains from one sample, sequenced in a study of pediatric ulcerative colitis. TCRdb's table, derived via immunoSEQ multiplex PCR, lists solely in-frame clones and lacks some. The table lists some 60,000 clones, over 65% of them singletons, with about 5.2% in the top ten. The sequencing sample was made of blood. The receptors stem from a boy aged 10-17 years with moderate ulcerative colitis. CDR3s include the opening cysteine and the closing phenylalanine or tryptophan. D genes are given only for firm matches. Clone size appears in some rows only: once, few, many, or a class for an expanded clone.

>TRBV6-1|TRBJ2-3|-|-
CASMGGTDTQYF
TGTGCCAGCATGGGTGGCACAGATACGCAGTATTTT
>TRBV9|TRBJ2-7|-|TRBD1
CASSVDYRGYEQYF
TGTGCCAGCAGCGTAGATTACAGGGGATACGAGCAGTACTTC
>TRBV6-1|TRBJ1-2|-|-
CASSTDRYGYTF
TGTGCCAGCAGTACCGACAGGTATGGCTACACCTTC
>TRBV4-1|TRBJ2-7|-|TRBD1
CASSLGGQVNEQYF
TGCGCCAGCAGCTTGGGGGGACAGGTCAACGAGCAGTACTTC
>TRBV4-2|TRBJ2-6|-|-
CASSQDWQTSGANVLTF
TGTGCCAGCAGCCAAGATTGGCAGACCTCTGGGGCCAACGTCCTGACTTTC
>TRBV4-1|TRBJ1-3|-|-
CASSHHGTEGNTIYF
TGCGCCAGCAGCCATCACGGGACGGAAGGAAACACCATATATTTT
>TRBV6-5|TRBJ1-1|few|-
CASSYSPGRNTEAFF
TGTGCCAGCAGTTACTCTCCAGGGAGGAACACTGAAGCTTTCTTT
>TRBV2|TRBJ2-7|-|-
CASSVPRDPSYEQYF
TGTGCCAGCAGTGTTCCCAGGGACCCCTCCTACGAGCAGTACTTC
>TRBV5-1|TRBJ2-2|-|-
CASSVTANTGELFF
TGCGCCAGCAGCGTGACAGCAAACACCGGGGAGCTGTTTTTT
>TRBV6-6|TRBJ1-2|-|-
CASTKTGLVNYGYTF
TGTGCCAGCACGAAGACGGGACTAGTTAACTATGGCTACACCTTC
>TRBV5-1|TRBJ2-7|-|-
CASSLARTGQRGYEQYF
TGCGCCAGCAGCTTGGCCCGAACAGGGCAAAGGGGCTACGAGCAGTACTTC
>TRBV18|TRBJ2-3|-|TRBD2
CASSLRTSGVSDTQYF
TGTGCCAGCTCACTACGGACTAGCGGGGTTTCAGATACGCAGTATTTT
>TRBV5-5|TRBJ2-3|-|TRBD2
CASSFGGRAPDTQYF
TGTGCCAGCAGCTTCGGCGGGAGGGCCCCAGATACGCAGTATTTT
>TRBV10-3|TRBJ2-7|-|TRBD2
CAINIAGSNEQYF
TGTGCCATCAACATAGCGGGATCCAACGAGCAGTACTTC
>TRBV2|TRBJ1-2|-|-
CASREGEGYTF
TGTGCCAGCAGGGAGGGGGAAGGCTACACCTTC